Sequencing of this T cell receptor beta chain was carried out in a study of response to subunit inactivated influenza vaccine. TCRdb fed the RT-PCR reads into MiXCR, producing one record per CDR3 protein. The table shows about 520,000 distinct CDR3 sequences, with approximately 11% occurring only once. This clonotype was observed a handful of times. The CDR3 is 16 residues long. Germline values: CDR1 DFQATT, CDR2 SNEGSKA (reference sequence). The V segment lost 3 bases and the J segment 6 bases; nucleotides outside the gene matches: 13. Here the sequenced sample was PBMCs from blood, taken about 40 days after vaccination. This sequence was found in a man in his fifties who received an inactivated influenza vaccine. The chain recombines TRBV20-1 with TRBJ2-3; 9 nucleotides line up with TRBD2. This CDR3 reads CSARVTSGNVGDTQYF. The CDR3 DNA follows: TGCAGTGCTAGGGTGACTAGCGGAAACGTCGGGGATACGCAGTATTTT.